These T cell receptor beta chains were read from a single sample in a study of cytomegalovirus exposure and HLA in healthy donors. Sequenced by immunoSEQ multiplex PCR; TCRdb stores in-frame clones only, minus some. The repertoire holds over 55,000 clones, with approximately 96% as singletons. Sequencing was done on a sample of PBMCs. These receptors all come from a man younger than 35 in good health and CMV-seronegative. Each CDR3 is given with its conserved first and last residue. D genes are given only for firm matches. The size of a clone is reported for some rows only, either as once, few or many, or as a class for expanded clones.

len: 15; j_gene: TRBJ1-5; v_gene: TRBV28; abundance: -; d_gene: -; CDR3nt: TGTGCCAGCAGCCTAACAACAGGGAGTTTACCGCCCCAGCATTTT; CDR3aa: CASSLTTGSLPPQHF
len: 15; j_gene: TRBJ2-2; v_gene: TRBV7-6; abundance: -; d_gene: TRBD2; CDR3nt: TGTGCCAGCAGCCGACTAGCGGGTCCCACCGGGGAGCTGTTTTTT; CDR3aa: CASSRLAGPTGELFF
len: 13; j_gene: TRBJ2-3; v_gene: TRBV5-6; abundance: -; d_gene: TRBD1; CDR3nt: TGTGCCAGCAGCAAGACAGGGGGCGAGGCGCAGTATTTT; CDR3aa: CASSKTGGEAQYF
len: 15; j_gene: TRBJ1-5; v_gene: TRBV9; abundance: -; d_gene: TRBD1; CDR3nt: TGTGCCAGCAGCGAAGGAGGGGGCATGAATCAGCCCCAGCATTTT; CDR3aa: CASSEGGGMNQPQHF
len: 15; j_gene: TRBJ2-3; v_gene: TRBV27; abundance: -; d_gene: -; CDR3nt: TGTGCCAGCAGTACCTCGGGACTGCGCACAGATACGCAGTATTTT; CDR3aa: CASSTSGLRTDTQYF
len: 16; j_gene: TRBJ2-2; v_gene: TRBV5-1; abundance: once; d_gene: -; CDR3nt: TGCGCCAGCAGCCCGGGGGACAGAGCGAACACCGGGGAGCTGTTTTTT; CDR3aa: CASSPGDRANTGELFF
len: 11; j_gene: TRBJ2-7; v_gene: TRBV2; abundance: once; d_gene: -; CDR3nt: TGTGCCAGCCGGGATTCCTACGAGCAGTACTTC; CDR3aa: CASRDSYEQYF
len: 16; j_gene: TRBJ2-7; v_gene: TRBV2; abundance: -; d_gene: TRBD2; CDR3nt: TGTGCCAGCAGAGAACTGACTAGCGGGAGGTCGGGAGAGCAGTACTTC; CDR3aa: CASRELTSGRSGEQYF
len: 12; j_gene: TRBJ2-3; v_gene: TRBV5-4; abundance: -; d_gene: -; CDR3nt: TGTGCCAGCAGCTTTCTGGACTATCGAGAGTATTTT; CDR3aa: CASSFLDYREYF
len: 11; j_gene: TRBJ2-3; v_gene: TRBV28; abundance: -; d_gene: -; CDR3nt: TGTGCCAGCATACACGCAGATACGCAGTATTTT; CDR3aa: CASIHADTQYF
len: 14; j_gene: TRBJ1-2; v_gene: TRBV6-1; abundance: -; d_gene: -; CDR3nt: TGTGCCAGCGCCCGACAGGACTCCTACTATGGCTACACCTTC; CDR3aa: CASARQDSYYGYTF
len: 17; j_gene: TRBJ2-1; v_gene: TRBV7-9; abundance: once; d_gene: -; CDR3nt: TGTGCCAGCGAACCCATTCCAGGGGATCGGGGTTACAATGAGCAGTTCTTC; CDR3aa: CASEPIPGDRGYNEQFF
len: 16; j_gene: TRBJ2-5; v_gene: TRBV9; abundance: -; d_gene: TRBD2; CDR3nt: TGTGCCAGCAGCGGACTCTCATTAGCGGGAAAAGAGACCCAGTACTTC; CDR3aa: CASSGLSLAGKETQYF
len: 13; j_gene: TRBJ2-7; v_gene: TRBV5-6; abundance: -; d_gene: -; CDR3nt: TGTGCCAGCAGCCCACTCGTCTCCTACGAGCAGTACTTC; CDR3aa: CASSPLVSYEQYF
len: 14; j_gene: TRBJ2-5; v_gene: TRBV27; abundance: -; d_gene: TRBD1; CDR3nt: TGTGCCAGCTCCCCCACAGGGGCTGGAGAGACCCAGTACTTC; CDR3aa: CASSPTGAGETQYF
len: 15; j_gene: TRBJ2-7; v_gene: TRBV7-3; abundance: -; d_gene: -; CDR3nt: TGTGCCAGCAGCTTAAACGGGACTGGCTCCTACGAGCAGTACTTC; CDR3aa: CASSLNGTGSYEQYF
len: 15; j_gene: TRBJ2-7; v_gene: TRBV2; abundance: -; d_gene: TRBD2; CDR3nt: TGTGCCAGCAGTGCGCCGGGACTAGCGGGATCCGAGCAGTACTTC; CDR3aa: CASSAPGLAGSEQYF
len: 15; j_gene: TRBJ2-7; v_gene: TRBV15; abundance: -; d_gene: -; CDR3nt: TGTGCCACCAGCAAAGCAAAAATGGGGGCGTACGAGCAGTACTTC; CDR3aa: CATSKAKMGAYEQYF
len: 15; j_gene: TRBJ2-3; v_gene: TRBV19; abundance: once; d_gene: -; CDR3nt: TGTGCCAGTAAACAGGCATCTATTAGCACAGATACGCAGTATTTT; CDR3aa: CASKQASISTDTQYF
len: 20; j_gene: TRBJ2-1; v_gene: TRBV9; abundance: once; d_gene: TRBD2; CDR3nt: TGTGCCAGCAGCCTTCCTCGGGTGGTAGCGGGAAACCTGGCCTACAATGAGCAGTTCTTC; CDR3aa: CASSLPRVVAGNLAYNEQFF
len: 20; j_gene: TRBJ2-1; v_gene: TRBV7-8; abundance: -; d_gene: TRBD1; CDR3nt: TGTGCCAGCAGATCTATCAGGGGGACAGGGGGCAGGCTCCGTCTCAATGAGCAGTTCTTC; CDR3aa: CASRSIRGTGGRLRLNEQFF
len: 16; j_gene: TRBJ2-1; v_gene: TRBV15; abundance: -; d_gene: -; CDR3nt: TGTGCCACCAGCAGAGGTGGTAGCGCCGACCACAATGAGCAGTTCTTC; CDR3aa: CATSRGGSADHNEQFF
len: 13; j_gene: TRBJ1-1; v_gene: TRBV5-1; abundance: -; d_gene: -; CDR3nt: TGCGCCAGCAGGGGGCAGGGGAGCACTGAAGCTTTCTTT; CDR3aa: CASRGQGSTEAFF
len: 17; j_gene: TRBJ2-7; v_gene: TRBV15; abundance: once; d_gene: TRBD2; CDR3nt: TGTGCCACCAGCATGCGTTTAGCGGGAGGGAGCTCCTACGAGCAGTACTTC; CDR3aa: CATSMRLAGGSSYEQYF
len: 13; j_gene: TRBJ1-1; v_gene: TRBV5-1; abundance: -; d_gene: -; CDR3nt: TGCGCCAGCAGCTTGAATGGACAGCGTGAAGCTTTCTTT; CDR3aa: CASSLNGQREAFF
len: 15; j_gene: TRBJ2-7; v_gene: TRBV6-6; abundance: once; d_gene: TRBD2; CDR3nt: TGTGCCAGCAGTAGCCCAGGTAGCGGGAGGGACGAGCAGTACTTC; CDR3aa: CASSSPGSGRDEQYF
len: 16; j_gene: TRBJ1-2; v_gene: TRBV7-2; abundance: once; d_gene: -; CDR3nt: TGTGCCAGCAGCTTGTCCGGGGGGGGCACTAACTATGGCTACACCTTC; CDR3aa: CASSLSGGGTNYGYTF
len: 17; j_gene: TRBJ2-3; v_gene: TRBV7-2; abundance: -; d_gene: TRBD2; CDR3nt: TGTGCCAGCAGCTTACGAACTAGCGGGAGGAACACAGATACGCAGTATTTT; CDR3aa: CASSLRTSGRNTDTQYF
len: 14; j_gene: TRBJ1-1; v_gene: TRBV7-8; abundance: -; d_gene: -; CDR3nt: TGTGCCAGCAGCTTAGCAACGGGGGACACTGAAGCTTTCTTT; CDR3aa: CASSLATGDTEAFF
len: 17; j_gene: TRBJ2-2; v_gene: TRBV18; abundance: -; d_gene: TRBD2; CDR3nt: TGTGCCAGCTCACCGACTAGCGGGAGGCACCCCGTCGGGGAGCTGTTTTTT; CDR3aa: CASSPTSGRHPVGELFF
len: 16; j_gene: TRBJ2-1; v_gene: TRBV5-1; abundance: -; d_gene: -; CDR3nt: TGCGCCAGCAGCCCTACGTCGCCGCCCGGCTACAATGAGCAGTTCTTC; CDR3aa: CASSPTSPPGYNEQFF
len: 13; j_gene: TRBJ2-7; v_gene: TRBV19; abundance: -; d_gene: -; CDR3nt: TGTGCCAGTAGACAGGGTGGTGGCTACGAGCAGTACTTC; CDR3aa: CASRQGGGYEQYF
len: 13; j_gene: TRBJ1-1; v_gene: TRBV28; abundance: -; d_gene: -; CDR3nt: TGTGCCAGCAGTTCGACGGGCCGGAGGGTCGCTTTCTTT; CDR3aa: CASSSTGRRVAFF
len: 16; j_gene: TRBJ2-7; v_gene: TRBV7-9; abundance: -; d_gene: -; CDR3nt: TGTGCCAGCAGCTTAGAGGTCTCCACGGGGGACTACGAGCAGTACTTC; CDR3aa: CASSLEVSTGDYEQYF
len: 13; j_gene: TRBJ2-1; v_gene: TRBV7-2; abundance: -; d_gene: TRBD2; CDR3nt: TGTGCCAGCAGCTTAGCGACTAGCGGTGAGCAGTTCTTC; CDR3aa: CASSLATSGEQFF
len: 14; j_gene: TRBJ2-2; v_gene: TRBV5-1; abundance: -; d_gene: -; CDR3nt: TGCGCCAGCAGCTCCTCATCTAGTTCCGGGGAGCTGTTTTTT; CDR3aa: CASSSSSSSGELFF
len: 13; j_gene: TRBJ2-3; v_gene: TRBV27; abundance: -; d_gene: -; CDR3nt: TGTGCCAGCGCGTTCGAACCTTGGGATACGCAGTATTTT; CDR3aa: CASAFEPWDTQYF
len: 19; j_gene: TRBJ2-1; v_gene: TRBV5-6; abundance: -; d_gene: -; CDR3nt: TGTGCCAGCAGCTTGGTGGCAGTCGTGAAGTTGTTCTCCTACAATGAGCAGTTCTTC; CDR3aa: CASSLVAVVKLFSYNEQFF
len: 15; j_gene: TRBJ1-1; v_gene: TRBV9; abundance: -; d_gene: -; CDR3nt: TGTGCCAGCAGCGTAGGGGCAGGGTTAAGGACTGAAGCTTTCTTT; CDR3aa: CASSVGAGLRTEAFF
len: 14; j_gene: TRBJ1-4; v_gene: TRBV7-2; abundance: -; d_gene: -; CDR3nt: TGTGCCAGCAGCTTAATGCTGCGTGATGAAAAACTGTTTTTT; CDR3aa: CASSLMLRDEKLFF
len: 16; j_gene: TRBJ2-7; v_gene: TRBV5-6; abundance: few; d_gene: TRBD1; CDR3nt: TGTGCCAGCAGCTCCACAATCGGGACAGTGTCCTACGAGCAGTACTTC; CDR3aa: CASSSTIGTVSYEQYF
len: 14; j_gene: TRBJ2-7; v_gene: TRBV9; abundance: once; d_gene: TRBD1; CDR3nt: TGTGCCAGCAGCGCATGGACAGGGTCTGGCGAGCAGTACTTC; CDR3aa: CASSAWTGSGEQYF
len: 14; j_gene: TRBJ2-7; v_gene: TRBV28; abundance: once; d_gene: TRBD1; CDR3nt: TGTGCCAGCAAGCCGGGACAGGAGACCTACGAGCAGTACTTC; CDR3aa: CASKPGQETYEQYF
len: 17; j_gene: TRBJ2-1; v_gene: TRBV28; abundance: -; d_gene: TRBD1; CDR3nt: TGTGCCAGCAGTTTATATTCCGGGACAGATAACAATGATGAGCAGTTCTTC; CDR3aa: CASSLYSGTDNNDEQFF
len: 13; j_gene: TRBJ2-1; v_gene: TRBV4-1; abundance: -; d_gene: -; CDR3nt: TGCGCCAGCAGCCACACAGGGGAGGATGAGCAGTTCTTC; CDR3aa: CASSHTGEDEQFF
len: 13; j_gene: TRBJ1-1; v_gene: TRBV30; abundance: -; d_gene: TRBD1; CDR3nt: TGTGCCTGGACAGGGGGCGAGAACACTGAAGCTTTCTTT; CDR3aa: CAWTGGENTEAFF